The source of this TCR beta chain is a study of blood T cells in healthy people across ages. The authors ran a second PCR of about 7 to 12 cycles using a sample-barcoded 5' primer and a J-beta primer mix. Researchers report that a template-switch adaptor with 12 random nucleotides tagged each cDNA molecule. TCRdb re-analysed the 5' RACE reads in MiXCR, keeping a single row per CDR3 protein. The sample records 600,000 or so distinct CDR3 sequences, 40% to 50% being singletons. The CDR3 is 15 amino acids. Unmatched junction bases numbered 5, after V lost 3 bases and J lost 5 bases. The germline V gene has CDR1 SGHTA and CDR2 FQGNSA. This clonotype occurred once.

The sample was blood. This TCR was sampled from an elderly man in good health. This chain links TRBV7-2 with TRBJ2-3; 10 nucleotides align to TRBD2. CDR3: CTSSFIAGGRDTQYF. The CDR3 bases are TGTACCAGCAGCTTTATAGCGGGGGGCAGAGATACGCAGTATTTT.